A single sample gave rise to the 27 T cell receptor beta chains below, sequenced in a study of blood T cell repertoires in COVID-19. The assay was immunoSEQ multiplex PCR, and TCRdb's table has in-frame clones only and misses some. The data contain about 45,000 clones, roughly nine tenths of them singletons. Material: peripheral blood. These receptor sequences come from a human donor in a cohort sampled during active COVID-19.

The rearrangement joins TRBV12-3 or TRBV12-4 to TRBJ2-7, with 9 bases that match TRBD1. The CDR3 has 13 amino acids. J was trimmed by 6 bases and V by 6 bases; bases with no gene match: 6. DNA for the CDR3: TGTGCCAGCAGCAGGGACAGGGTAAGCGAGCAGTACTTC. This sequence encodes CASSRDRVSEQYF.

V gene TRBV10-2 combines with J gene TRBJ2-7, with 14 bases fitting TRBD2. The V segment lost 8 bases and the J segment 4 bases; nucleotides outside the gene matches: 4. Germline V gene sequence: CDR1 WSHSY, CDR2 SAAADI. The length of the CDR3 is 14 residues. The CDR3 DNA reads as TGCGCCAGCCGAGGACTAGCGGGGGGTTACGAGCAGTACTTC. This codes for CASRGLAGGYEQYF.

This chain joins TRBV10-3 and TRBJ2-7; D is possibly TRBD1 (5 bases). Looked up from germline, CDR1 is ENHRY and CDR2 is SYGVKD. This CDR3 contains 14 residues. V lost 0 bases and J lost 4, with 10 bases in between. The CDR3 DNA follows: TGTGCCATCAGTGAGTCCCGGACACTTTACGAGCAGTACTTC. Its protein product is CAISESRTLYEQYF.

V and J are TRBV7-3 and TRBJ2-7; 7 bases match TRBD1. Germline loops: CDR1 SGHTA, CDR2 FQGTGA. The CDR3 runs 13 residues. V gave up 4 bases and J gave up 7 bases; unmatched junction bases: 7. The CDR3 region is CASSSQQGSEQYF. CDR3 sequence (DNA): TGTGCCAGCAGCTCACAACAGGGGTCTGAGCAGTACTTC. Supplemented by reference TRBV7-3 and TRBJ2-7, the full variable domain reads GAGVSQTPSNKVTEKGKYVELRCDPISGHTALYWYRQSLGQGPEFLIYFQGTGAADDSGLPNDRFFAVRPEGSVSTLKIQRTERGDSAVYLCASSSQQGSEQYFGPGTRLTVT.

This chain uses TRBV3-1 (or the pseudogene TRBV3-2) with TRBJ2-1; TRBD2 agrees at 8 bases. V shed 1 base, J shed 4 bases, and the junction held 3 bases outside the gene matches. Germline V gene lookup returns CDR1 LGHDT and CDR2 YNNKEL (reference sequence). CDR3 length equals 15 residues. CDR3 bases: TGTGCCAGCAGCCAAGGCGGGGGGTCTTACAATGAGCAGTTCTTC. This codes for CASSQGGGSYNEQFF.

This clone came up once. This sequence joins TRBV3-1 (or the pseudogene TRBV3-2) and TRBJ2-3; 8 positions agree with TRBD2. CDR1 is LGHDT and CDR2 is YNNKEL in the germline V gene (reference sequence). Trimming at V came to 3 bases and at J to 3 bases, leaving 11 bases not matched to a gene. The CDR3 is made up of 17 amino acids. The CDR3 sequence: CASSQRGLEFWTDTQYF. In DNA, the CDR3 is TGTGCCAGCAGCCAGAGGGGACTAGAGTTTTGGACAGATACGCAGTATTTT.

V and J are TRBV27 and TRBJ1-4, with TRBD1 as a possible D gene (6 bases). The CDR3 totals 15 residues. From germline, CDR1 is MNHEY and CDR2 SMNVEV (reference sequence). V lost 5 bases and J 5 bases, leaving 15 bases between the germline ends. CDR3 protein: CASSPRQVGNEKLFF. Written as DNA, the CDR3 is TGTGCCAGCAGTCCTCGACAGGTCGGGAATGAAAAACTGTTTTTT. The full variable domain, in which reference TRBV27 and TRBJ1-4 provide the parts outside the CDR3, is EAQVTQNPRYLITVTGKKLTVTCSQNMNHEYMSWYRQDPGLGLRQIYYSMNVEVTDKGDVPEGYKVSRKEKRNFPLILESPSPNQTSLYFCASSPRQVGNEKLFFGSGTQLSVL.

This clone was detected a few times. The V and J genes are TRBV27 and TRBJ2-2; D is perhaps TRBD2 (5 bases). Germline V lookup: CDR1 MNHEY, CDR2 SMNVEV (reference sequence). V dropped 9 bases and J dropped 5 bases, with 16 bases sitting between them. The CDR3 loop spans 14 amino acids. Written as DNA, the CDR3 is TGTGCCAGTCATCCGGGATTTGGGACCGGGGAGCTGTTTTTT. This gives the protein CASHPGFGTGELFF.

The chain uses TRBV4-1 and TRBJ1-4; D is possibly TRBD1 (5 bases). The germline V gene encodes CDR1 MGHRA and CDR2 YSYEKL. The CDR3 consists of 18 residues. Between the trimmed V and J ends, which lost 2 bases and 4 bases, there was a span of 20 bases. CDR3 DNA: TGCGCCAGCAGCCAATCCTCGCATCCGGGGGGACTTAATGAAAAACTGTTTTTT. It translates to CASSQSSHPGGLNEKLFF.

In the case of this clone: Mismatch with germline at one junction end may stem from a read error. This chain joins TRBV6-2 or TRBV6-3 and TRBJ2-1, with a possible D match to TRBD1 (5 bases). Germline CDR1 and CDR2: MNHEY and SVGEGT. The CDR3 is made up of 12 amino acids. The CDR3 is CASSLYPGHNLF. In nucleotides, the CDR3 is TGTGCCAGCAGTTTATACCCTGGACATAACCTCTTC.

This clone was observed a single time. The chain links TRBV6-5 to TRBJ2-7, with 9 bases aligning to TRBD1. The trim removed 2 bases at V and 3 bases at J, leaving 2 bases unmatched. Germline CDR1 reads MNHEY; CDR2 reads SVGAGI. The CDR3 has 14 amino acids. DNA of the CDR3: TGTGCCAGCAGTTACAGGGACAGGGACTACGAGCAGTACTTC. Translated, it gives CASSYRDRDYEQYF.

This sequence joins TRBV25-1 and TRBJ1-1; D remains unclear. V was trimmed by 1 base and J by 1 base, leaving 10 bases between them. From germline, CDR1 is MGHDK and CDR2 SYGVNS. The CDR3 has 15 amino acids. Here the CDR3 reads CASSESAQRNTEAFF. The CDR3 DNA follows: TGTGCCAGCAGTGAATCCGCACAGAGGAACACTGAAGCTTTCTTT.

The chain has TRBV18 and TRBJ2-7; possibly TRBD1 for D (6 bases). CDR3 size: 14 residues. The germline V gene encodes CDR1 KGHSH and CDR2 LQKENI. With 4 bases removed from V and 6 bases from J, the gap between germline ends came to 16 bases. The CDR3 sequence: CASSQRGEQGEQYF. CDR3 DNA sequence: TGTGCCAGCTCACAACGAGGGGAACAGGGCGAGCAGTACTTC.

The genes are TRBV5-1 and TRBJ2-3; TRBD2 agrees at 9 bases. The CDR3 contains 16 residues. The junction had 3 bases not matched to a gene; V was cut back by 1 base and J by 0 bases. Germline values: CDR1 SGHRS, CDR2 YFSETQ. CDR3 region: CASSLKRGASTDTQYF. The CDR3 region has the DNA TGCGCCAGCAGCTTGAAGCGGGGGGCTAGCACAGATACGCAGTATTTT.

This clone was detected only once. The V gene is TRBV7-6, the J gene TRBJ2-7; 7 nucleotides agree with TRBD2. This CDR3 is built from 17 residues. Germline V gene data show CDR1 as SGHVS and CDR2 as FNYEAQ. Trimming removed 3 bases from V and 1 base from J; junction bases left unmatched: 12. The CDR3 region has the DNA TGTGCCAGCAGCTTCCGTCCTATGCGGGGGAATTCCTACGAGCAGTACTTC. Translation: CASSFRPMRGNSYEQYF.

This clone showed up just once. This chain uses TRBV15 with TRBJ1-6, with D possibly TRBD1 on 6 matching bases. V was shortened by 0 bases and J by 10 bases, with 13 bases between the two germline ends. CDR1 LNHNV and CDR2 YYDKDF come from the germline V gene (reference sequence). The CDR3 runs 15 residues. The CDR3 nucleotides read TGTGCCACCAGCAGAGACCAGGGGCAGGCGTCACCCCTCCACTTT. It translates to CATSRDQGQASPLHF.

CDR3 coding DNA: TGTGCCACCAGTGATTGGTCGGGGACTGAAGCTTTCTTT. It encodes CATSDWSGTEAFF. J is TRBJ1-1 and V is TRBV24-1; the D is unclear. In germline, CDR1 is KGHDR, CDR2 SFDVKD. Trimming took 2 bases from V and 5 from J, leaving 8 bases between them. This CDR3 is 13 amino acids long.

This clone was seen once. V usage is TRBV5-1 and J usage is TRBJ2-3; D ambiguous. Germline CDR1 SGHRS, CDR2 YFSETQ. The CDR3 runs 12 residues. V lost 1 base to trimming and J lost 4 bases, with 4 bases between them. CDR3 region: CASSLYSDTQYF. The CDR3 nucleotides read TGCGCCAGCAGCTTGTACTCAGATACGCAGTATTTT.

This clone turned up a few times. The CDR3 region has the DNA TGTGCCAGCAGTGAAGCCTCGGCAGGGGGGTACGAGCAGTACTTC. Translated: CASSEASAGGYEQYF. This sequence joins TRBV6-1 and TRBJ2-7; maybe TRBD1 (7 bases). Trimming pared 0 bases from V and 4 bases from J, leaving 13 bases between. There are 15 residues in the CDR3. Germline V gene sequence: CDR1 MNHNS, CDR2 SASEGT.

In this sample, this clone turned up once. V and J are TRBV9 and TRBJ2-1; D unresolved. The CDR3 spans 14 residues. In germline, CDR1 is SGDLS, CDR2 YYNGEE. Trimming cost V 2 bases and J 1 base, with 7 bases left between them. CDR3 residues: CASSVGWSYNEQFF. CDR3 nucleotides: TGTGCCAGCAGCGTCGGGTGGTCCTACAATGAGCAGTTCTTC.

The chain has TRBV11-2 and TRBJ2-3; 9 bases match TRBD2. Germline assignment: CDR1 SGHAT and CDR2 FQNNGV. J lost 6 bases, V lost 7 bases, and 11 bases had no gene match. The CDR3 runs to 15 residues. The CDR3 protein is CASTGGRANADTQYF. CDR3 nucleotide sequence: TGTGCCAGCACTGGCGGGAGGGCCAATGCGGATACGCAGTATTTT.

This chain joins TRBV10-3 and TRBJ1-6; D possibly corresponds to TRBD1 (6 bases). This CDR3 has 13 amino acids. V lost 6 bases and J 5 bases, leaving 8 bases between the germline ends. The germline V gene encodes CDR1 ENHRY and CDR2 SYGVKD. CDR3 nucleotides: TGTGCCATCAGGGACAGCAATAATTCACCCCTCCACTTT. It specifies CAIRDSNNSPLHF.

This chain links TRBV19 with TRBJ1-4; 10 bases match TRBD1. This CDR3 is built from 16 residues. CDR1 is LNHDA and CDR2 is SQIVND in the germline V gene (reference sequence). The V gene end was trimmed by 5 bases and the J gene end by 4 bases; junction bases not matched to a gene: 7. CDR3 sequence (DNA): TGTGCCAGTAGTGTCCCGGGACAGGGGAATAATGAAAAACTGTTTTTT. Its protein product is CASSVPGQGNNEKLFF.

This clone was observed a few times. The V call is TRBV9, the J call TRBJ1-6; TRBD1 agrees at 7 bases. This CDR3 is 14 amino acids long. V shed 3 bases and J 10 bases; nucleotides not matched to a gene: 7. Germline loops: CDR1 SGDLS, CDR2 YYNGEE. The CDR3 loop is CASSARQGKSPLHF. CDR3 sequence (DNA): TGTGCCAGCAGCGCTAGACAGGGTAAATCACCCCTCCACTTT.

CDR3 DNA sequence: TGCAGCGTGACTAGCGGGGGGACCCAAGAGACCCAGTACTTC. Its protein is CSVTSGGTQETQYF. The chain has TRBV29-1 and TRBJ2-5; the match to TRBD2 covers 13 bases. Germline V gene sequence: CDR1 SQVTM, CDR2 ANQGSEA. J lost 1 base, V lost 6 bases, and 2 bases had no gene match. The CDR3 is 14 amino acids.

The CDR3: CATQPLAGGEDTQYF. The CDR3, as DNA: TGTGCCACCCAGCCCCTAGCGGGAGGGGAAGATACGCAGTATTTT. V usage is TRBV19 and J usage is TRBJ2-3; 12 bases map to TRBD2. Germline V gives CDR1 LNHDA, CDR2 SQIVND (reference sequence). The CDR3 is 15 residues long. V shed 10 bases, J shed 5 bases, and the junction held 10 bases outside the gene matches.

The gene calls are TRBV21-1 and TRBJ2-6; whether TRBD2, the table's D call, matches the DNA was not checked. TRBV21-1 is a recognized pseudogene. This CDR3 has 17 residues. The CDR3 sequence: CASTRGGSNSGANVLTF. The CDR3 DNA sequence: TGTGCCAGCACCAGAGGTGGCAGCAACTCTGGGGCCAACGTCCTGACTTTC.